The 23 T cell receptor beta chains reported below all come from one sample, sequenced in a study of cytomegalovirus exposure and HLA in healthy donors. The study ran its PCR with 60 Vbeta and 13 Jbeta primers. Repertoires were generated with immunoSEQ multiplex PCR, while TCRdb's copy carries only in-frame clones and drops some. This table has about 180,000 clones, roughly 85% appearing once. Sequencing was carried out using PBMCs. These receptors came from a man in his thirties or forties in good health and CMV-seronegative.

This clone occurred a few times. CDR3 bases: TGTGCCAGCAGCTCAGGGGACTCTGGAAACACCATATATTTT. Amino acid sequence: CASSSGDSGNTIYF. The V call is TRBV11-1, the J call TRBJ1-3, with a tentative D call TRBD1 (6 bases). CDR1 and CDR2 from the germline V gene are SGHAT and FQDESV (reference sequence). This CDR3 has 14 amino acids. The V and J ends lost 4 bases and 0 bases respectively, with 7 bases between them.

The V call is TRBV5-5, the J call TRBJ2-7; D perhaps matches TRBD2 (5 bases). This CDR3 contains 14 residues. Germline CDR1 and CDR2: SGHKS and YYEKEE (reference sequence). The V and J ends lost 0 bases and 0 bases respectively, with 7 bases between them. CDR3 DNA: TGTGCCAGCAGCTTGGGAGGGCTCTCCTACGAGCAGTACTTC. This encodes CASSLGGLSYEQYF.

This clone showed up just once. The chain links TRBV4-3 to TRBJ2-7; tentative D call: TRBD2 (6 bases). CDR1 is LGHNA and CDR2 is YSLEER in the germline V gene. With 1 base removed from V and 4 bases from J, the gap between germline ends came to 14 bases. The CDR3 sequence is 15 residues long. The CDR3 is CASSQAWDSSYEQYF. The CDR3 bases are TGCGCCAGCAGCCAAGCTTGGGACTCCTCTTACGAGCAGTACTTC.

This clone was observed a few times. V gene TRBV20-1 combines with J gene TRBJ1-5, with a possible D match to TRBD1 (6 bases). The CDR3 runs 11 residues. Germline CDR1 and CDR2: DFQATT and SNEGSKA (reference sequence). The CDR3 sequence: CSHRAPKPQHF. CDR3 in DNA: TGCAGCCACAGGGCCCCAAAGCCCCAGCATTTT.

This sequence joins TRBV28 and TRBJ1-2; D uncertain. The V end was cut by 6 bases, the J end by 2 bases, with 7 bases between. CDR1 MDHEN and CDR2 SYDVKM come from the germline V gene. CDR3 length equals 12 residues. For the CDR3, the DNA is TGTGCCAGCAGCCCCAGGAACTATGGCTACACCTTC. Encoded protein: CASSPRNYGYTF.

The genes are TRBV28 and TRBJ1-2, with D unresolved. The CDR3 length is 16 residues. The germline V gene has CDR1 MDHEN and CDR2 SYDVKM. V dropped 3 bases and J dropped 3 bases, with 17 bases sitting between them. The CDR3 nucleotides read TGTGCCAGCAGTTTGACACTCTCGGCGTGGGACTATGGCTACACCTTC. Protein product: CASSLTLSAWDYGYTF.

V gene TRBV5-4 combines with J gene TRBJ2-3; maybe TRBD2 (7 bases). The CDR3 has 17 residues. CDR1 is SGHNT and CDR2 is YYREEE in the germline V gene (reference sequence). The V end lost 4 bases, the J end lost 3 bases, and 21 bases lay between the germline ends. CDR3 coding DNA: TGTGCCAGCAGCGCCGGAATGGGGGGGCGAGGGACAGATACGCAGTATTTT. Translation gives CASSAGMGGRGTDTQYF.

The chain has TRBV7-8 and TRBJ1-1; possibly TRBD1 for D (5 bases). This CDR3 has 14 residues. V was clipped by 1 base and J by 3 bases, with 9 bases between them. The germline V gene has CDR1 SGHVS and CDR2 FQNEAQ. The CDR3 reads CASSLGGDYTEAFF. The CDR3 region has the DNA TGTGCCAGCAGCTTAGGGGGGGATTACACTGAAGCTTTCTTT.

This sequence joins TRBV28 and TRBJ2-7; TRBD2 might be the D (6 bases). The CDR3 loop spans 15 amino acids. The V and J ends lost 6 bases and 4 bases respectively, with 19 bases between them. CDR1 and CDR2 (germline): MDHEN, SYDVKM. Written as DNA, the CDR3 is TGTGCCAGCAGCACCCCGGGACTTAAAAATTACGAGCAGTACTTC. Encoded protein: CASSTPGLKNYEQYF.

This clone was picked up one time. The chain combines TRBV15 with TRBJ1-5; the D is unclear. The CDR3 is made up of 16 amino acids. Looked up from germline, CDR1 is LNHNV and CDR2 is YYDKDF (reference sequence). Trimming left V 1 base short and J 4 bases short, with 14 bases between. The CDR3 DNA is TGTGCCACCAGCAGAGGGAACAGAGCGGATAATCAGCCCCAGCATTTT. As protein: CATSRGNRADNQPQHF.

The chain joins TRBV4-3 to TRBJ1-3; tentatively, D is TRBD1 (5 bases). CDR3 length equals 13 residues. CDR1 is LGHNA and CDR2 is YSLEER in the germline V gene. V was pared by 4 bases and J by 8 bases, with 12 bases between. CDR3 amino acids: CASSPPGRHTIYF. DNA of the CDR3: TGCGCCAGCAGCCCCCCAGGGAGGCACACCATATATTTT.

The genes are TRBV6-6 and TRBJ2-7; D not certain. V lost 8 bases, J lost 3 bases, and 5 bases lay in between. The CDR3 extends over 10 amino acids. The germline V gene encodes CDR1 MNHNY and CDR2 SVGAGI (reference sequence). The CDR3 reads CASGHYEQYF. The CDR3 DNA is TGTGCCAGCGGGCACTACGAGCAGTACTTC.

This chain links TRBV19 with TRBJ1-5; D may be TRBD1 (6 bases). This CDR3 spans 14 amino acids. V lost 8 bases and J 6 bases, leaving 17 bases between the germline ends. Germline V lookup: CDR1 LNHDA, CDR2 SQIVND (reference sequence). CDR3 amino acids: CASALKGQSQPQHF. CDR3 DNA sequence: TGTGCCAGTGCCCTTAAGGGACAAAGTCAGCCCCAGCATTTT.

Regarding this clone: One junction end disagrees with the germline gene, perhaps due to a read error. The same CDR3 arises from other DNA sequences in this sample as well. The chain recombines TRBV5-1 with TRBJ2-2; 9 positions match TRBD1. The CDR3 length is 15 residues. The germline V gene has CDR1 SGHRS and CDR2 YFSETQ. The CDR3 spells CASSPWTGDTGELFF. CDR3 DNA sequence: TGCGCCAGCAGCCCGTGGACAGGGGACACCGGGGAACTGTTTTTT.

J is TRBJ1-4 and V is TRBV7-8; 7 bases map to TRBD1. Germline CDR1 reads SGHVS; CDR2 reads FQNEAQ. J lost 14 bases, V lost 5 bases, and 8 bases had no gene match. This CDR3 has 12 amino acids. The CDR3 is CASSLLDRDLFF. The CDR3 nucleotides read TGTGCCAGCAGCCTATTAGACAGGGATCTGTTTTTT. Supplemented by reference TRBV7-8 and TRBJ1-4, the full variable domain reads GAGVSQSPRYKVAKRGQDVALRCDPISGHVSLFWYQQALGQGPEFLTYFQNEAQLDKSGLPSDRFFAERPEGSVSTLKIQRTQQEDSAVYLCASSLLDRDLFFGSGTQLSVL.

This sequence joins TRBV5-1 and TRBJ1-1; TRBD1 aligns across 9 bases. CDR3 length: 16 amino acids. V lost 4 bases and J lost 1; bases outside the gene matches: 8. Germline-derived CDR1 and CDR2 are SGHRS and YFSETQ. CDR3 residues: CASSGDRGSPNTEAFF. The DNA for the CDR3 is TGCGCCAGCAGCGGTGACAGGGGGTCCCCGAACACTGAAGCTTTCTTT.

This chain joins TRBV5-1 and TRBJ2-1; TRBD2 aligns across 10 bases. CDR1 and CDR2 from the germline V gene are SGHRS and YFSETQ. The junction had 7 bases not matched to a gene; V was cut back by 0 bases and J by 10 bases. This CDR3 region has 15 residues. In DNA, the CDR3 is TGCGCCAGCAGCTTGGAAGCGGGAGGGCCCCGGGAGCAGTTCTTC. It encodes CASSLEAGGPREQFF.

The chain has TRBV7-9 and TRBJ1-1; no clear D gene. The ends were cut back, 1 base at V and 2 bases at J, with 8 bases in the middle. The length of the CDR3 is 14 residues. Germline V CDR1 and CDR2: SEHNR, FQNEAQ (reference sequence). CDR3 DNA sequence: TGTGCCAGCAGCTTAGACTGGAGAAACACTGAAGCTTTCTTT. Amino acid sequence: CASSLDWRNTEAFF.

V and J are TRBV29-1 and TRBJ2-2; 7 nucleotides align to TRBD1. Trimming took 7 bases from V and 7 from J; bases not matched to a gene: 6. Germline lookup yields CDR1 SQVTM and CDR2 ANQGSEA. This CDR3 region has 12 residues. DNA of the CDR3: TGCAGCGGGGCAGGGGGAGACGGGGAGCTGTTTTTT. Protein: CSGAGGDGELFF.

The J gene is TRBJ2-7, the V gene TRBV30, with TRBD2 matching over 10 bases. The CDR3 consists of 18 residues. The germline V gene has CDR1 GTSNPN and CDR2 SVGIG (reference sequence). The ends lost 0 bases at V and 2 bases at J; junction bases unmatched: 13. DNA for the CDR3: TGTGCCTGGAGTGTAACAGGGATGAAAACTAGCGGGACCTACGAGCAGTACTTC. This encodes CAWSVTGMKTSGTYEQYF.

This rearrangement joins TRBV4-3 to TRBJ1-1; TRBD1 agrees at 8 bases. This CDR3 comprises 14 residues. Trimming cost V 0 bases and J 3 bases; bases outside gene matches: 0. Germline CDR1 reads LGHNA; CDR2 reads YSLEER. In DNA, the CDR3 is TGCGCCAGCAGCCAAGAACAGGGGGACACTGAAGCTTTCTTT. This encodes CASSQEQGDTEAFF.

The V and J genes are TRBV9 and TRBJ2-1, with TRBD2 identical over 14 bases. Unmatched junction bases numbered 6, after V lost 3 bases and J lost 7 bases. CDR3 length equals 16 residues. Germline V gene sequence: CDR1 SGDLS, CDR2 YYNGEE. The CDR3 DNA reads TGTGCCAGCAGCGGACGACTAGCGGGAGGGGGTAATGAGCAGTTCTTC. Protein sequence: CASSGRLAGGGNEQFF.

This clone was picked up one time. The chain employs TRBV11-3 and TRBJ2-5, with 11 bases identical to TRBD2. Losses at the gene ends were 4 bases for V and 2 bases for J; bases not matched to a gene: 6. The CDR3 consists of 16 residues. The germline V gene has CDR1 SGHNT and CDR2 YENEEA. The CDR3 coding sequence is TGTGCCAGCAGCTCCGGGACTAGCGGATCACAAGAGACCCAGTACTTC. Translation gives CASSSGTSGSQETQYF. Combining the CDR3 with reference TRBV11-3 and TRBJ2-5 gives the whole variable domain EAGVVQSPRYKIIEKKQPVAFWCNPISGHNTLYWYLQNLGQGPELLIRYENEEAVDDSQLPKDRFSAERLKGVDSTLKIQPAELGDSAVYLCASSSGTSGSQETQYFGPGTRLLVL.